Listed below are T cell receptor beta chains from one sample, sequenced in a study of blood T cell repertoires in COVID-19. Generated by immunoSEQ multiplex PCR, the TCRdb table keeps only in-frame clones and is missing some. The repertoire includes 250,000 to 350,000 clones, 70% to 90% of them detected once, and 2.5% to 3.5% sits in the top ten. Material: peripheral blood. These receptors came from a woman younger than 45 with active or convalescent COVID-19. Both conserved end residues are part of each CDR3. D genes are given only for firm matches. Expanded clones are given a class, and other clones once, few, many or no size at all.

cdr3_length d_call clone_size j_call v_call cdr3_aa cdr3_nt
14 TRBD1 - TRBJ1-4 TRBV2 CASRETGANEKLFF TGTGCCAGCAGAGAGACAGGGGCTAATGAAAAACTGTTTTTT
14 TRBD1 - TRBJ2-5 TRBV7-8 CASSEGTGEETQYF TGTGCCAGCAGCGAAGGGACAGGGGAAGAGACCCAGTACTTC
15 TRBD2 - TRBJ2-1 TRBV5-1 CASRLSGGSYNEQFF TGCGCCAGCAGACTTAGCGGGGGATCATACAATGAGCAGTTCTTC
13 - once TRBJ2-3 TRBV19 CASSSFLLDTQYF TGTGCCAGTAGTTCCTTCCTTTTAGATACGCAGTATTTT
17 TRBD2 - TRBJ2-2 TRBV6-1 CASSEGRGASNTGELFF TGTGCCAGCAGTGAGGGGCGGGGGGCCTCGAACACCGGGGAGCTGTTTTTT
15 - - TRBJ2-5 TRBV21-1 CASTGIGGAPETQYF TGTGCCAGCACCGGTATAGGGGGCGCCCCAGAGACCCAGTACTTC
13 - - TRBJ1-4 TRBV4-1 CASSRGRGEKLFF TGCGCCAGCAGCCGGGGGCGCGGTGAAAAACTGTTTTTT
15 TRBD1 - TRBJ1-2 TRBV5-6 CASTGTGLFNYGYTF TGTGCCAGCACCGGGACAGGGCTTTTTAACTATGGCTACACCTTC
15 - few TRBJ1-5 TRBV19 CASSGIRVKNQPQHF TGTGCCAGTAGTGGAATCAGGGTGAAGAATCAGCCCCAGCATTTT
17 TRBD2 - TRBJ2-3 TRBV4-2 CASSQGSGGNPTDTQYF TGTGCCAGCAGCCAAGGTTCGGGGGGGAATCCCACAGATACGCAGTATTTT
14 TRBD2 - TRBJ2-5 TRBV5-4 CASSLAGVQETQYF TGTGCCAGCAGCCTAGCGGGGGTCCAAGAGACCCAGTACTTC
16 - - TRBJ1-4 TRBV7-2 CASSLGIGGVREKLFF TGTGCCAGCAGCTTAGGAATCGGGGGAGTGCGTGAAAAACTGTTTTTT
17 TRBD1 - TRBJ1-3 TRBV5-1 CASSSSGTGLLGNTIYF TGCGCCAGCAGCTCCTCCGGGACAGGATTACTAGGAAACACCATATATTTT
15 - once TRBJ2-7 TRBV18 CASSPYGVGSYEQYF TGTGCCAGCTCACCGTACGGGGTGGGCAGCTACGAGCAGTACTTC
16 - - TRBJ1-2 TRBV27 CASSYTGSTTNYGYTF TGTGCCAGCAGTTACACGGGTTCCACTACTAACTATGGCTACACCTTC
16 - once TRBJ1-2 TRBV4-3 CASSQGPGRGDYGYTF TGCGCCAGCAGCCAAGGCCCAGGCCGGGGGGACTATGGCTACACCTTC
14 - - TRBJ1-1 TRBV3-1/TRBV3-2 CASSQGSRATEAFF TGTGCCAGCAGCCAAGGGTCCAGGGCCACTGAAGCTTTCTTT
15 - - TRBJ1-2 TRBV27 CASSLGGGGGYGYTF TGTGCCAGCAGTTTAGGCGGGGGGGGAGGCTATGGCTACACCTTC
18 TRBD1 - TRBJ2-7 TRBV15 CATRRGSDYPGQGYEQYF TGTGCCACCAGAAGAGGTTCTGATTATCCGGGACAGGGCTACGAGCAGTACTTC
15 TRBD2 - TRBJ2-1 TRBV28 CASGMTGGAYNEQFF TGTGCCAGCGGAATGACCGGGGGGGCCTACAATGAGCAGTTCTTC
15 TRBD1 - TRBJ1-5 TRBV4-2 CASSREEGARQPQHF TGTGCCAGCAGCCGGGAAGAGGGGGCCAGGCAGCCCCAGCATTTT
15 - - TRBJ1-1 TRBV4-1 CASSIVEGGNTEAFF TGCGCCAGCAGCATAGTTGAAGGGGGAAACACTGAAGCTTTCTTT
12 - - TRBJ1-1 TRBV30 CAWNPGNTEAFF TGTGCCTGGAATCCCGGGAACACTGAAGCTTTCTTT
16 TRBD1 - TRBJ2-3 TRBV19 CASSVTGFPPTDTQYF TGTGCCAGTAGTGTGACAGGGTTCCCCCCCACAGATACGCAGTATTTT
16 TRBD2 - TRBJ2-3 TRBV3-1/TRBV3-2 CASSPRTSGGSLRQYF TGTGCCAGCAGCCCCAGGACTAGCGGGGGGTCACTCCGGCAGTATTTT
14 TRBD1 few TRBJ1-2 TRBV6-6 CASSFDRGNYGYTF TGTGCCAGCAGCTTTGACAGGGGTAACTATGGCTACACCTTC
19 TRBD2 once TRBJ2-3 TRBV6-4 CASSDSSLGTSGATDTQYF TGTGCCAGCAGTGACTCGAGTTTAGGCACTAGCGGGGCCACAGATACGCAGTATTTT
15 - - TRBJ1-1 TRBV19 CASSIAGVGNTEAFF TGTGCCAGTAGTATAGCAGGGGTCGGGAACACTGAAGCTTTCTTT
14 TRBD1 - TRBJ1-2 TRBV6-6 CASSSGQGNYGYTF TGTGCCAGCAGTTCGGGACAGGGGAACTATGGCTACACCTTC
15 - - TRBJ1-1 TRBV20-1 CSVSEMGRGGTEAFF TGCAGTGTTAGTGAGATGGGTAGGGGGGGCACTGAAGCTTTCTTT
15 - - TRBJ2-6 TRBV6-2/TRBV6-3 CASSYVLSGANVLTF TGTGCCAGCAGTTACGTCCTCTCTGGGGCCAACGTCCTGACTTTC
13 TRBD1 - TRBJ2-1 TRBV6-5 CASSSSGGQRQFF TGTGCCAGCAGTTCCTCAGGGGGCCAACGGCAGTTCTTC
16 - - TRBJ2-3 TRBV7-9 CASSFGAGQVTDTQYF TGTGCCAGCAGCTTCGGGGCGGGGCAGGTCACAGATACGCAGTATTTT
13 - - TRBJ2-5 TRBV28 CASSPKRRETQYF TGTGCCAGCAGCCCGAAAAGGAGGGAGACCCAGTACTTC
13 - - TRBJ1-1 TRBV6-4 CASRGGRGTEAFF TGTGCCAGCAGAGGGGGACGGGGCACTGAAGCTTTCTTT
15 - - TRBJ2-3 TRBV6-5 CASSYEGVYTDTQYF TGTGCCAGCAGTTACGAGGGAGTATACACAGATACGCAGTATTTT
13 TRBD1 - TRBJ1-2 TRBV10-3 CAISGGQLYGYTF TGTGCCATCAGTGGGGGACAGCTGTATGGCTACACCTTC
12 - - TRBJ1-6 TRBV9 CASSGQNSPLHF TGTGCCAGCAGCGGTCAAAATTCACCCCTCCACTTT
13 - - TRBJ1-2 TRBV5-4 CASSLLWSYGYTF TGTGCCAGCAGCTTGTTATGGAGCTATGGCTACACCTTC
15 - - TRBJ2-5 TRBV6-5 CASRTGGQRGGTQYF TGTGCCAGCCGAACCGGTGGACAGAGGGGGGGGACCCAGTACTTC
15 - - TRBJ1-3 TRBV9 CASSVEGYSGNTIYF TGTGCCAGCAGCGTAGAGGGGTACTCTGGAAACACCATATATTTT
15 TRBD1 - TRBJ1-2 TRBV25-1 CASSDPGQGLYGYTF TGTGCCAGCAGTGATCCCGGACAGGGTTTGTATGGCTACACCTTC
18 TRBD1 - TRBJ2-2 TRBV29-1 CSVLGTGGDLVDTGELFF TGCAGCGTTCTTGGGACAGGGGGTGATTTGGTGGACACCGGGGAGCTGTTTTTT
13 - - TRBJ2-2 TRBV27 CASSLYRTGELFF TGTGCCAGCAGTTTGTATCGCACCGGGGAGCTGTTTTTT
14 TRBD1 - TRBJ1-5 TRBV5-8 CASSWGTEGQPQHF TGTGCCAGCAGCTGGGGGACAGAAGGGCAGCCCCAGCATTTT
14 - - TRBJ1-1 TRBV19 CASSIGGPNTEAFF TGTGCCAGTAGTATCGGAGGACCTAACACTGAAGCTTTCTTT